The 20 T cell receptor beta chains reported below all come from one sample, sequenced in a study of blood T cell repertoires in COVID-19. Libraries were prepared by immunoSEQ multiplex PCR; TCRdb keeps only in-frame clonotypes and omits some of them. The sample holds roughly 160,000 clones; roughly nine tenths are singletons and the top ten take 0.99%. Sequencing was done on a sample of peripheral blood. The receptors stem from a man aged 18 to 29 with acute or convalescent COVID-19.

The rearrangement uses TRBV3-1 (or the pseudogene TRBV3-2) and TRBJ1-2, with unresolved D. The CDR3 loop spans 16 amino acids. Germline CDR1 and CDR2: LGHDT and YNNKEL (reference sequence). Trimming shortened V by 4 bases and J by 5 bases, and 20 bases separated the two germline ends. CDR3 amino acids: CASSPRGRPPGYGYTF. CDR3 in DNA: TGTGCCAGCAGCCCCAGAGGGCGACCCCCGGGATATGGCTACACCTTC.

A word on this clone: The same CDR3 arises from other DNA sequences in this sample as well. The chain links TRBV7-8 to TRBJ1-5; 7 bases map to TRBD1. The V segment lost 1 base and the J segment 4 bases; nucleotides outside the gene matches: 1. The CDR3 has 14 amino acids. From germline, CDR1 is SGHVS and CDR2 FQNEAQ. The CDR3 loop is CASSLDRGNQPQHF. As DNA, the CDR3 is TGTGCCAGCAGCTTAGACAGGGGAAATCAGCCCCAGCATTTT.

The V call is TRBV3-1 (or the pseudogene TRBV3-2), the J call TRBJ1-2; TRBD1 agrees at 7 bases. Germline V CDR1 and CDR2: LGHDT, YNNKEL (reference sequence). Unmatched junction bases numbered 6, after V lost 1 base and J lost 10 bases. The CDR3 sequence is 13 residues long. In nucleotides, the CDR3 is TGTGCCAGCAGCCAAGGACAGGGAGCGGACTACACCTTC. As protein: CASSQGQGADYTF.

CDR3 nucleotide sequence: TGTGCCTGGAGTTTCCAGGGCCTAAACTATGGCTACACCTTC. Its protein is CAWSFQGLNYGYTF. The gene calls are TRBV30 and TRBJ1-2; maybe TRBD1 (5 bases). Trimming cost V 2 bases and J 2 bases, with 12 bases left between them. This CDR3 has 14 amino acids. Per the germline V gene, CDR1 is GTSNPN and CDR2 is SVGIG (reference sequence).

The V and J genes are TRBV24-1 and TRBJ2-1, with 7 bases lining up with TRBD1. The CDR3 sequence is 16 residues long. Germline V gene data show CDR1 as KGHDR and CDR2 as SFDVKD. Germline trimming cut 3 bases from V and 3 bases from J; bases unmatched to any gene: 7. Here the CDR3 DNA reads TGTGCCACCAGTGATAGCACTGGACAGGACTACAATGAGCAGTTCTTC. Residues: CATSDSTGQDYNEQFF.

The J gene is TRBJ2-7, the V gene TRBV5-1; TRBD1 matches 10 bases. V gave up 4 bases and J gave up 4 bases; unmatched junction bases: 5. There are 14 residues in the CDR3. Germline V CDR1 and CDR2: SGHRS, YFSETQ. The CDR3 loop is CASSPGTGAYEQYF. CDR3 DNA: TGCGCCAGCAGCCCCGGGACAGGGGCGTACGAGCAGTACTTC.

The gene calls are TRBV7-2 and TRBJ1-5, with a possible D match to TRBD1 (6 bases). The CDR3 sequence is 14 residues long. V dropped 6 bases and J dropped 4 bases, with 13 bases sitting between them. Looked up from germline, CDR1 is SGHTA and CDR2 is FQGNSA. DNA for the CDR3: TGTGCCAGCAGTCAACAGGGTATAAATCAGCCCCAGCATTTT. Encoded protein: CASSQQGINQPQHF. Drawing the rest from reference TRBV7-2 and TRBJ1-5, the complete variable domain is GAGVSQSPSNKVTEKGKDVELRCDPISGHTALYWYRQSLGQGLEFLIYFQGNSAPDKSGLPSDRFSAERTGGSVSTLTIQRTQQEDSAVYLCASSQQGINQPQHFGDGTRLSIL.

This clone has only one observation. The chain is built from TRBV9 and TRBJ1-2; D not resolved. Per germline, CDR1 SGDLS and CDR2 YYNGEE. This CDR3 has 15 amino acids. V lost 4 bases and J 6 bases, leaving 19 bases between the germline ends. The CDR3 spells CASSKLAGRVDGYTF. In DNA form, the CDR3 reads TGTGCCAGCAGCAAACTAGCGGGTAGGGTGGATGGCTACACCTTC.

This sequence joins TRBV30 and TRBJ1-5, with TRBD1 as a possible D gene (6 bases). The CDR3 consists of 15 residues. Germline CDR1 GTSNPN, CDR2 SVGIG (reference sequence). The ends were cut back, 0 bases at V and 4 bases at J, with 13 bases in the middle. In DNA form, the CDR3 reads TGTGCCTGGAGTGTAAGTACAGGGTTAAATCAGCCCCAGCATTTT. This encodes CAWSVSTGLNQPQHF.

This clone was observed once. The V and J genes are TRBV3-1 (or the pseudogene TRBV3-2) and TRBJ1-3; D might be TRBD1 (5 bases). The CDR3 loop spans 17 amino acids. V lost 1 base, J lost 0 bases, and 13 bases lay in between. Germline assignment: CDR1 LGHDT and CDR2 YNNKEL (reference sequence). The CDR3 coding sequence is TGTGCCAGCAGCCAAGGGAGACAGTGGAACTCTGGAAACACCATATATTTT. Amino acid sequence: CASSQGRQWNSGNTIYF.

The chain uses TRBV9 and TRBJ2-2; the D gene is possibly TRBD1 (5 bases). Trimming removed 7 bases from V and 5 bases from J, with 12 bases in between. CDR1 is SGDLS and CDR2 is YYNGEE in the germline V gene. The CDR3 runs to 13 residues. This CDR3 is CASARGTTGELFF. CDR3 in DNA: TGTGCCAGCGCAAGGGGAACAACCGGGGAGCTGTTTTTT.

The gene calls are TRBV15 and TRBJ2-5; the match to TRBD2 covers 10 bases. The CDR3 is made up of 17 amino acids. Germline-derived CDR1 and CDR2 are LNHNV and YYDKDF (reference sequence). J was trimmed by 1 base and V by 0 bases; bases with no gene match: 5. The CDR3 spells CATSRDLLAGLQETQYF. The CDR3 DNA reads TGTGCCACCAGCAGAGATCTACTAGCGGGGCTCCAAGAGACCCAGTACTTC.

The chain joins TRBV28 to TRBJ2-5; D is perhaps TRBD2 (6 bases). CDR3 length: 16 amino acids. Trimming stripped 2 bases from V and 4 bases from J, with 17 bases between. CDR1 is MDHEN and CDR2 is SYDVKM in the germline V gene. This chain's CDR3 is CASSLGGRDSSETQYF. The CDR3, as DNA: TGTGCCAGCAGTTTAGGCGGCAGGGACTCCTCAGAGACCCAGTACTTC.

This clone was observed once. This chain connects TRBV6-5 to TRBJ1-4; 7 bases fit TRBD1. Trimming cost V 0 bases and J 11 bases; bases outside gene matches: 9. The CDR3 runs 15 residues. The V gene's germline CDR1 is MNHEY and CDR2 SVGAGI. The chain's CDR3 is CASSYSRDSQEKLFF. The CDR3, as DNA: TGTGCCAGCAGTTACTCGCGGGACAGCCAAGAGAAACTGTTTTTT.

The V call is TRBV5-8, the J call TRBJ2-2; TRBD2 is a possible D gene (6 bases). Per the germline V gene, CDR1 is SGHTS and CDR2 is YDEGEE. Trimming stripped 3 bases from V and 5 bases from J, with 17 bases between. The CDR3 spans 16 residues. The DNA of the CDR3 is TGTGCCAGCAGCTGGGGGAGAGGGAGGCGGACCGGGGAGCTGTTTTTT. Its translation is CASSWGRGRRTGELFF.

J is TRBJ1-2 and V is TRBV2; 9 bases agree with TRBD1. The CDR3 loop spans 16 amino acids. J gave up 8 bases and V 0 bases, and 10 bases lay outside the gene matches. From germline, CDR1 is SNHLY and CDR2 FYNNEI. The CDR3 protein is CASSEAGNRGLMGYTF. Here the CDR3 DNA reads TGTGCCAGCAGTGAAGCGGGAAACAGGGGGCTGATGGGCTACACCTTC.

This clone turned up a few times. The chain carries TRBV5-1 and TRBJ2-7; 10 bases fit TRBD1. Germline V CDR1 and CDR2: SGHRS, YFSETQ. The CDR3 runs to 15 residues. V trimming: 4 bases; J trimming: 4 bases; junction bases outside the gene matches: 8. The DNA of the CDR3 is TGCGCCAGCAGCCACGGACAGGGGGAAAGGTACGAGCAGTACTTC. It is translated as CASSHGQGERYEQYF.

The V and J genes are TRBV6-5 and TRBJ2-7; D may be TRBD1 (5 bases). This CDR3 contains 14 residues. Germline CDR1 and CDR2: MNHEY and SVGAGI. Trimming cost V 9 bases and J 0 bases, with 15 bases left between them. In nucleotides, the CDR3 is TGTGCCAGTCAGGGATATTGGGGCTCCTACGAGCAGTACTTC. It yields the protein CASQGYWGSYEQYF.

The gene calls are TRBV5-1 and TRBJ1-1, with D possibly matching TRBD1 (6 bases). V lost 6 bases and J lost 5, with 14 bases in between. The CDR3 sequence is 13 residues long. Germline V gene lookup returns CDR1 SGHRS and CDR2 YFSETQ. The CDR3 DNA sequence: TGCGCCAGCAATATGAGGCAGGGGACTGAAGCTTTCTTT. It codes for CASNMRQGTEAFF.

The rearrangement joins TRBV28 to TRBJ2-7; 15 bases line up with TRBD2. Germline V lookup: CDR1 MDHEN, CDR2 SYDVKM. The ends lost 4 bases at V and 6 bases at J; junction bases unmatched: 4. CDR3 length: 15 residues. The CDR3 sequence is CASSSRTSGGGEQYV. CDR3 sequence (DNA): TGTGCCAGCAGTTCCCGGACTAGCGGGGGGGGCGAGCAGTACGTC.